This T cell receptor beta chain was retrieved from a study of blood T cell repertoires in COVID-19. In the study overall: Material from acute and convalescent COVID-19 was sourced from the United States, Italy and Spain. PBMCs, B-cell-depleted T cells, or T cells were the source of the cDNA or gDNA that made up the material.

Under the authors' procedure: Estimates of nucleated cell counts were drawn from the amplification of reference gene primers. Here immunoSEQ multiplex PCR was the method, and the copy in TCRdb shows in-frame clones only, minus some. V, J and clone size were drawn from that table, and D and trimming were deduced from the DNA. The table includes fewer than 300,000 clones, around 88% detected once. There are 15 residues in the CDR3. V was clipped by 5 bases and J by 7 bases; unmatched bases: 10. Germline V gene lookup returns CDR1 LGHDT and CDR2 YNNKEL (reference sequence). The specimen sequenced was peripheral blood. The receptor's source is a man aged 30-40 years with acute or convalescent COVID-19. The rearrangement uses TRBV3-1 (or the pseudogene TRBV3-2) and TRBJ1-4; 7 nucleotides line up with TRBD1. The CDR3 here is CASSSRQGEGEKLFF. The CDR3 nucleotides are TGTGCCAGCAGCTCTCGACAGGGTGAGGGTGAAAAACTGTTTTTT.